The entry that follows covers one T cell receptor beta chain sequence. What it binds is unknown. The data were produced by immunoSEQ multiplex PCR, yet TCRdb's version contains in-frame clones alone and is incomplete. Found here are around 42,000 clones, over 55% of them singletons; the top ten hold less than 20%. With ipilimumab providing CTLA-4 blockade, focal radiation was administered to patients who had chemo-refractory metastatic non-small-cell lung cancer. These data come from a study of radiotherapy plus CTLA-4 blockade in lung cancer. CDR1 is SGHRS and CDR2 is YFSETQ in the germline V gene. This CDR3 is 13 amino acids long. Trimming left V 6 bases short and J 5 bases short, with 12 bases between. Study results and limitations: Reports state that early shifts in blood T cell clones, with interferon-beta, best predicted response.

This chain links TRBV5-1 with TRBJ1-5; possible D gene TRBD1, 6 bases. Sequenced material: peripheral blood, taken from a patient treated with radiotherapy plus ipilimumab. This sequence was found in a human donor with non-small cell lung cancer who had a partial response to radiotherapy plus ipilimumab. CDR3 in amino acids: CASTWTDHQPQHF. The DNA for the CDR3 is TGCGCCAGCACCTGGACAGATCATCAGCCCCAGCATTTT.